A single sample gave rise to the 14 T cell receptor beta chains below, sequenced in a study of blood T cell repertoires in COVID-19. TCRdb keeps only in-frame clones here, not all; method: immunoSEQ multiplex PCR. The data contain around 52,000 clones, about 92% of them seen just once; the ten biggest clones take up around 30%. The sequencing sample was made of peripheral blood. These receptor sequences come from a woman of 80 years or more with acute or convalescent COVID-19.

The chain recombines TRBV3-1 (or the pseudogene TRBV3-2) with TRBJ2-5, with 12 positions matching TRBD2. The CDR3 loop spans 18 amino acids. V lost 0 bases, J lost 2 bases, and 7 bases stayed unmatched. Per the germline V gene, CDR1 is LGHDT and CDR2 is YNNKEL (reference sequence). In nucleotides, the CDR3 is TGTGCCAGCAGCCAAGAAGGACTAGCGGGGAGACCTCAAGAGACCCAGTACTTC. It is translated as CASSQEGLAGRPQETQYF.

The chain couples TRBV28 to TRBJ1-2; 10 positions agree with TRBD1. CDR3 length equals 14 residues. Germline V gene data show CDR1 as MDHEN and CDR2 as SYDVKM. The V and J ends lost 5 bases and 9 bases, in that order; junction bases with no gene match: 9. The CDR3 region is CASSPPAGQGSYTF. CDR3 DNA sequence: TGTGCCAGCAGTCCACCCGCGGGACAGGGGAGCTACACCTTC.

The chain is built from TRBV6-5 and TRBJ1-2, with 7 bases fitting TRBD1. The trim removed 5 bases at V and 4 bases at J, leaving 10 bases unmatched. The CDR3 is 15 amino acids. CDR1 is MNHEY and CDR2 is SVGAGI in the germline V gene. The CDR3 coding sequence is TGTGCCAGCAGTCGCACTTGGGACAGCCCCTATGGCTACACCTTC. Amino acids: CASSRTWDSPYGYTF.

The gene calls are TRBV5-4 and TRBJ2-7; 7 positions agree with TRBD1. J gave up 0 bases and V 0 bases, and 6 bases lay outside the gene matches. The CDR3 has 16 amino acids. The germline CDR1 and CDR2 sequences are SGHNT and YYREEE (reference sequence). The DNA for the CDR3 is TGTGCCAGCAGCTTGGACCCGGGACAGAGCTCCTACGAGCAGTACTTC. Protein product: CASSLDPGQSSYEQYF.

The chain joins TRBV10-1 to TRBJ1-1; D gene ambiguous. Germline V gene data show CDR1 as WNHNN and CDR2 as SYGVQD (reference sequence). Trimming cost V 2 bases and J 0 bases, with 4 bases left between them. This CDR3 has 13 residues. CDR3: CASSELLNTEAFF. CDR3 DNA: TGCGCCAGCAGTGAGCTCCTGAACACTGAAGCTTTCTTT.

The chain carries TRBV28 and TRBJ2-2; perhaps TRBD1 as D (6 bases). Trimming removed 1 base from V and 4 bases from J, with 10 bases in between. This CDR3 is built from 15 residues. The germline V gene encodes CDR1 MDHEN and CDR2 SYDVKM. CDR3 loop: CASSLLGAGTGELFF. CDR3 nucleotide sequence: TGTGCCAGCAGTTTATTGGGGGCGGGCACCGGGGAGCTGTTTTTT.

The J gene is TRBJ2-2, the V gene TRBV19, with D uncertain. Per the germline V gene, CDR1 is LNHDA and CDR2 is SQIVND (reference sequence). Between the trimmed V and J ends, which lost 11 bases and 0 bases, there was a span of 10 bases. The CDR3 runs 13 residues. The CDR3 DNA sequence: TGTGCCGGCTCTGTTGCGAACACCGGGGAGCTGTTTTTT. Translation gives CAGSVANTGELFF.

The J gene is TRBJ2-3, the V gene TRBV19, with D possibly matching TRBD1 (6 bases). Germline V gives CDR1 LNHDA, CDR2 SQIVND (reference sequence). The ends were cut back, 2 bases at V and 6 bases at J, with 18 bases in the middle. This CDR3 has 16 amino acids. The CDR3: CASSILGGRVVDTQYF. As DNA, the CDR3 is TGTGCCAGTAGTATATTAGGGGGACGGGTAGTGGATACGCAGTATTTT.

CDR3 bases: TGCGCCAGCAGCTGGGGACAGGGGTCCGGGGAGCTGTTTTTT. Amino acids: CASSWGQGSGELFF. The V call is TRBV5-1, the J call TRBJ2-2; 10 positions match TRBD1. The CDR3 consists of 14 residues. Germline CDR1 SGHRS, CDR2 YFSETQ. With 3 bases clipped from V and 6 bases from J, the junction kept 2 bases outside the gene matches.

The rearrangement uses TRBV3-1 (or the pseudogene TRBV3-2) and TRBJ1-4, with TRBD1 matching 7 bases. This CDR3 has 14 amino acids. The germline V gene has CDR1 LGHDT and CDR2 YNNKEL (reference sequence). V lost 8 bases to trimming and J lost 6 bases; unmatched junction nucleotides: 9. CDR3 protein: CASHKVGGDEKLFF. The CDR3, as DNA: TGTGCCAGCCACAAGGTAGGGGGCGATGAAAAACTGTTTTTT.

The chain combines TRBV28 with TRBJ2-1; 7 bases map to TRBD2. From germline, CDR1 is MDHEN and CDR2 SYDVKM. V lost 2 bases to trimming and J lost 3 bases; unmatched junction nucleotides: 4. The CDR3 consists of 15 residues. The CDR3 bases are TGTGCCAGCAGTTTAACCGGGGGGTTCTACAATGAGCAGTTCTTC. Its translation is CASSLTGGFYNEQFF.

This chain joins TRBV7-8 and TRBJ1-3; 7 nucleotides match TRBD1. The J segment lost 4 bases and the V segment lost 5 bases, leaving 8 bases of the junction unmatched. Germline loops: CDR1 SGHVS, CDR2 FQNEAQ. The CDR3 spans 15 residues. The CDR3 DNA sequence: TGTGCCAGCAGCCCGGGACAGATAGAAGGAAACACCATATATTTT. Its protein product is CASSPGQIEGNTIYF. Filled out from reference TRBV7-8 and TRBJ1-3, the complete variable domain reads GAGVSQSPRYKVAKRGQDVALRCDPISGHVSLFWYQQALGQGPEFLTYFQNEAQLDKSGLPSDRFFAERPEGSVSTLKIQRTQQEDSAVYLCASSPGQIEGNTIYFGEGSWLTVV.

DNA for the CDR3: TGTGCTAGCCCCCCCACCAGGGGATACATCTCTGGGGCCAACGTCCTGACTTTC. It encodes CASPPTRGYISGANVLTF. The rearrangement uses TRBV7-7 and TRBJ2-6; tentative D call: TRBD1 (6 bases). Germline CDR1 SSHAT, CDR2 FNYEAQ (reference sequence). This CDR3 spans 18 amino acids.

This clone was picked up a small number of times. The DNA of the CDR3 is TGTGCCAGCAGCCAGGCAGGCCTTAATGAAAAACTGTTTTTT. Protein sequence: CASSQAGLNEKLFF. The rearrangement joins TRBV3-1 (or the pseudogene TRBV3-2) to TRBJ1-4; no clear D gene. This CDR3 comprises 14 residues. V lost 3 bases and J lost 4, with 9 bases in between. CDR1 is LGHDT and CDR2 is YNNKEL in the germline V gene (reference sequence).